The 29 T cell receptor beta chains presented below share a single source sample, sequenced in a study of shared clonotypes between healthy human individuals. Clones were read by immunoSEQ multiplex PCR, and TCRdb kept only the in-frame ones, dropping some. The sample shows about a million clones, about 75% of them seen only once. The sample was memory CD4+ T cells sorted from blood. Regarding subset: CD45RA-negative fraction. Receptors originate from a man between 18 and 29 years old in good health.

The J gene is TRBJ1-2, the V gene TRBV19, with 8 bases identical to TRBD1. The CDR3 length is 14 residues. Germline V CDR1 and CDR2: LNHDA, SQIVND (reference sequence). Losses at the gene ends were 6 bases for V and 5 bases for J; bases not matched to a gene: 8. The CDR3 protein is CASSRDRMEYGYTF. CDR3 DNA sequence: TGTGCCAGTAGCCGGGACAGGATGGAATATGGCTACACCTTC.

CDR3 sequence: CASSVLAFEQETQYF. In DNA, the CDR3 is TGTGCCAGCAGCGTCTTAGCTTTCGAGCAAGAGACCCAGTACTTC. The rearrangement joins TRBV9 to TRBJ2-5; D unclear. The germline CDR1 and CDR2 sequences are SGDLS and YYNGEE. There are 15 residues in the CDR3. Trimming pared 2 bases from V and 2 bases from J, leaving 13 bases between.

The CDR3 DNA reads as TGTGCCAGCAGCTTAACTAGCGGGGCCGCCACAGATACGCAGTATTTT. Translated: CASSLTSGAATDTQYF. The V and J genes are TRBV7-3 and TRBJ2-3, with 8 bases that match TRBD2. The length of the CDR3 is 16 residues. Germline CDR1 SGHTA, CDR2 FQGTGA. J was trimmed by 2 bases and V by 0 bases; bases with no gene match: 4.

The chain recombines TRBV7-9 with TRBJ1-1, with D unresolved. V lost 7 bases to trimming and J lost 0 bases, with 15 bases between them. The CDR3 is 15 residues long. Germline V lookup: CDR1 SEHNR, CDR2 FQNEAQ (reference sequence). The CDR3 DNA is TGTGCCAGCAACTACGACGTCCGGATGAACACTGAAGCTTTCTTT. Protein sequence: CASNYDVRMNTEAFF.

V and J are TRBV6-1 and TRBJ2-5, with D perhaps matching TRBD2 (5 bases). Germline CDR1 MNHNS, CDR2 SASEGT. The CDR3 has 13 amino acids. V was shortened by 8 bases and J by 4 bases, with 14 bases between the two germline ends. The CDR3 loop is CASSPGLGETQYF. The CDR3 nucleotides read TGTGCCAGCTCTCCGGGGTTAGGAGAGACCCAGTACTTC.

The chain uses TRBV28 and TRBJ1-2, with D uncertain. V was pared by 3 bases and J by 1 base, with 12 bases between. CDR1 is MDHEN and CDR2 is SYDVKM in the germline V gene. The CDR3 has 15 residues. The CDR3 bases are TGTGCCAGCAGTTTCGGTAACAAGGGTAACTATGGCTACACCTTC. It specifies CASSFGNKGNYGYTF.

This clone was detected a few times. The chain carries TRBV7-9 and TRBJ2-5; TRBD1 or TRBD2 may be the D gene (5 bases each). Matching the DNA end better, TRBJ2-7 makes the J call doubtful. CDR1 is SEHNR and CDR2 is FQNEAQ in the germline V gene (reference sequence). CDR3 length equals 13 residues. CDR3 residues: CASSLADGGEQYF. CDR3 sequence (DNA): TGTGCCAGCAGCTTAGCGGATGGGGGCGAGCAGTACTTC.

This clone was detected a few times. CDR3 loop: CASSLVGGTGTSPLHF. In nucleotides, the CDR3 is TGTGCCAGCAGCTTGGTAGGCGGGACAGGGACTTCACCCCTCCACTTT. The gene calls are TRBV5-6 and TRBJ1-6, with 9 bases lining up with TRBD1. This CDR3 spans 16 amino acids. The germline gives CDR1 SGHDT, CDR2 YYEEEE. The V and J ends lost 0 bases and 9 bases, in that order; junction bases with no gene match: 7.

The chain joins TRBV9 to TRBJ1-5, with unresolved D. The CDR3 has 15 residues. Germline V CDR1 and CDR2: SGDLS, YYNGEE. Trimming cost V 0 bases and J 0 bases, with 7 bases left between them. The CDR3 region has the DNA TGTGCCAGCAGCGTAGAAGGTTATAGCAATCAGCCCCAGCATTTT. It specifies CASSVEGYSNQPQHF. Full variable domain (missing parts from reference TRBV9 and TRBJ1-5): DSGVTQTPKHLITATGQRVTLRCSPRSGDLSVYWYQQSLDQGLQFLIQYYNGEERAKGNILERFSAQQFPDLHSELNLSSLELGDSALYFCASSVEGYSNQPQHFGDGTRLSIL.

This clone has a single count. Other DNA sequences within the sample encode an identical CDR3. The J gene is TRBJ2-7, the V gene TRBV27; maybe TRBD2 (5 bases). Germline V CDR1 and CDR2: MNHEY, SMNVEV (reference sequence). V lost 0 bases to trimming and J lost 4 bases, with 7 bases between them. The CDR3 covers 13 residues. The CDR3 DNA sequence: TGTGCCAGCAGTTTATCCCGGGGTTACGAGCAGTACTTC. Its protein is CASSLSRGYEQYF.

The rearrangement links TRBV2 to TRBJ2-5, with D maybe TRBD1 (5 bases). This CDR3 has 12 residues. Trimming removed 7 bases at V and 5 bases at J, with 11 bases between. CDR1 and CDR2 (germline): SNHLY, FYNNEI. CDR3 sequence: CASTTGSETQYF. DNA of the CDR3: TGTGCCAGCACAACAGGATCGGAGACCCAGTACTTC.

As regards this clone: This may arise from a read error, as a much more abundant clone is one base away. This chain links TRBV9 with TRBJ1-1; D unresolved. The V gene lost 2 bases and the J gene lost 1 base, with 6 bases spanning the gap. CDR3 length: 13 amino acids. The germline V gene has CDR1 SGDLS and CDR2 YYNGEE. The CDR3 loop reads CASSVMGNTEAFF. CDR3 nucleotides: TGTGCCAGCAGCGTCATGGGGAACACTGAAGCTTTCTTT.

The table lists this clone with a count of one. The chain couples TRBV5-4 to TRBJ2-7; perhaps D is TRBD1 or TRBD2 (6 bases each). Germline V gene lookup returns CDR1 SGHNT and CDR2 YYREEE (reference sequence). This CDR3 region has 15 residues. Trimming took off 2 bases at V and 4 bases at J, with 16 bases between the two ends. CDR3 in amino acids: CASSFAGGQFYEQYF. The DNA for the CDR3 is TGTGCCAGCAGCTTTGCCGGGGGCCAGTTTTACGAGCAGTACTTC.

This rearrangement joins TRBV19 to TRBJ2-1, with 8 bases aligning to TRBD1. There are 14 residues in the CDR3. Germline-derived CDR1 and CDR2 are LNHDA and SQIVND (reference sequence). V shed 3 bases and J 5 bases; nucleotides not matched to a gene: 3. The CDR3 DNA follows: TGTGCCAGTAGTATCCAGGGGGCAAACAATGAGCAGTTCTTC. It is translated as CASSIQGANNEQFF.

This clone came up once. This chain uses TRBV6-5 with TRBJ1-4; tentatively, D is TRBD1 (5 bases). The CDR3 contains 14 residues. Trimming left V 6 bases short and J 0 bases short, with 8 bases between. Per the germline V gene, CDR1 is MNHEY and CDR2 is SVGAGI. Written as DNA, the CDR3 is TGTGCCAGCAGCCCCAGGGCAACTAATGAAAAACTGTTTTTT. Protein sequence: CASSPRATNEKLFF.

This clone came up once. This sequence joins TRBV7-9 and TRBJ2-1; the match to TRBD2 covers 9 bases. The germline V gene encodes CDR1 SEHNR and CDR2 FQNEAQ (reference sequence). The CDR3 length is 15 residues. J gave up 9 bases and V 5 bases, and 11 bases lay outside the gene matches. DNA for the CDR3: TGTGCCAGCAGCCCATTAGCGGGGGCTAAGACTGAGCAGTTCTTC. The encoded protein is CASSPLAGAKTEQFF. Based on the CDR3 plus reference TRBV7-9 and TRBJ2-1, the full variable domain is DTGVSQNPRHKITKRGQNVTFRCDPISEHNRLYWYRQTLGQGPEFLTYFQNEAQLEKSRLLSDRFSAERPKGSFSTLEIQRTEQGDSAMYLCASSPLAGAKTEQFFGPGTRLTVL.

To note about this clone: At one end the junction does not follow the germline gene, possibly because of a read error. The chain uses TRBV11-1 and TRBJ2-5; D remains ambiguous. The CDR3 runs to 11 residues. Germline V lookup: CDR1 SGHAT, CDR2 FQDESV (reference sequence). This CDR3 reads CASRLGETQYF. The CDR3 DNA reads TGTGCCAGCAGGTTAGGGGAGACCCAGTACTTC. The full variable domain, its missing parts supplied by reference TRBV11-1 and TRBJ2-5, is EAEVAQSPRYKITEKSQAVAFWCDPISGHATLYWYRQILGQGPELLVQFQDESVVDDSQLPKDRFSAERLKGVDSTLKIQPAELGDSAMYLCASRLGETQYFGPGTRLLVL.

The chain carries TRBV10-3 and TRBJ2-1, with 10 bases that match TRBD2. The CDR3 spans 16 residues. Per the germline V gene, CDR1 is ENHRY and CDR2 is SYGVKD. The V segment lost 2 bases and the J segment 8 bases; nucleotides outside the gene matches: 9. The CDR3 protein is CAISETPGTSVHEQFF. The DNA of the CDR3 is TGTGCCATCAGTGAGACTCCCGGGACTAGCGTCCATGAGCAGTTCTTC.

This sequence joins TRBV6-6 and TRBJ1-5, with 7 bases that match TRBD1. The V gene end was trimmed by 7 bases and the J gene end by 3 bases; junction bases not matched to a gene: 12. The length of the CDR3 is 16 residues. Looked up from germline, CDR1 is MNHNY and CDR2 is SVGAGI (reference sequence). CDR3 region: CASTDTGTAYNQPQHF. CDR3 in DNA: TGTGCCAGCACCGATACCGGGACAGCCTACAATCAGCCCCAGCATTTT.

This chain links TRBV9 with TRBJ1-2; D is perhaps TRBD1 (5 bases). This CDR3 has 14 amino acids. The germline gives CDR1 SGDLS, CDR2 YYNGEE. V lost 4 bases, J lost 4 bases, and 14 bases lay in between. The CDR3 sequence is CASSIGTVLYGYTF. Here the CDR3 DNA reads TGTGCCAGCAGCATTGGGACGGTCCTCTATGGCTACACCTTC. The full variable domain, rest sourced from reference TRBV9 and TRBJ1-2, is DSGVTQTPKHLITATGQRVTLRCSPRSGDLSVYWYQQSLDQGLQFLIQYYNGEERAKGNILERFSAQQFPDLHSELNLSSLELGDSALYFCASSIGTVLYGYTFGSGTRLTVV.

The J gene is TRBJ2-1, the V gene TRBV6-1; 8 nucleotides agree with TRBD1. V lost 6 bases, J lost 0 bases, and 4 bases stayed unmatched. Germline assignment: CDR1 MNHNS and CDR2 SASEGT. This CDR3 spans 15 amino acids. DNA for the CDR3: TGTGCCAGCAGCGGACAGGGTAGCTCCTACAATGAGCAGTTCTTC. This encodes CASSGQGSSYNEQFF.

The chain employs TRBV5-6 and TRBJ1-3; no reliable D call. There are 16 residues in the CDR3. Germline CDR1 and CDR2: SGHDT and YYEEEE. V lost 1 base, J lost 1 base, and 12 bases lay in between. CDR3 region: CASSLSRSRSGNTIYF. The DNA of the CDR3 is TGTGCCAGCAGCTTGTCCCGATCGAGGTCTGGAAACACCATATATTTT. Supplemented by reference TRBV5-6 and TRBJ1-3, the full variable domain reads DAGVTQSPTHLIKTRGQQVTLRCSPKSGHDTVSWYQQALGQGPQFIFQYYEEEERQRGNFPDRFSGHQFPNYSSELNVNALLLGDSALYLCASSLSRSRSGNTIYFGEGSWLTVV.

CDR3 amino acids: CASSQESRAYNEQFF. CDR3 in DNA: TGCGCCAGCAGCCAAGAGAGCAGGGCCTACAATGAGCAGTTCTTC. The chain has TRBV4-1 and TRBJ2-1, with D possibly matching TRBD1 (5 bases). Per the germline V gene, CDR1 is MGHRA and CDR2 is YSYEKL. The ends were cut back, 0 bases at V and 2 bases at J, with 8 bases in the middle. The CDR3 runs to 15 residues.

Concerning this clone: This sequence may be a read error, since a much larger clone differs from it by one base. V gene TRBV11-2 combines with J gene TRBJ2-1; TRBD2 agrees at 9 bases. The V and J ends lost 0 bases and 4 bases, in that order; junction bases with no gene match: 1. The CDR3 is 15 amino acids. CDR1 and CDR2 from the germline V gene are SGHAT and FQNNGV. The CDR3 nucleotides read TGTGCCAGCAGCTTAGAACTAGCGGGTTACAATGAGCAGTTCTTC. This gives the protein CASSLELAGYNEQFF. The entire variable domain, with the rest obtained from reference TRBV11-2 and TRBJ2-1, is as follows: EAGVAQSPRYKIIEKRQSVAFWCNPISGHATLYWYQQILGQGPKLLIQFQNNGVVDDSQLPKDRFSAERLKGVDSTLKIQPAKLEDSAVYLCASSLELAGYNEQFFGPGTRLTVL.

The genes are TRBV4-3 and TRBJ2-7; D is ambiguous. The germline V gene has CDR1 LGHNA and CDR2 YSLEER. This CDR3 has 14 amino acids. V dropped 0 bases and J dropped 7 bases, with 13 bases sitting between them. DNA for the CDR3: TGCGCCAGCAGCCAAGAGTCCGAAATAGGGGAGCAGTACTTC. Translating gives CASSQESEIGEQYF.

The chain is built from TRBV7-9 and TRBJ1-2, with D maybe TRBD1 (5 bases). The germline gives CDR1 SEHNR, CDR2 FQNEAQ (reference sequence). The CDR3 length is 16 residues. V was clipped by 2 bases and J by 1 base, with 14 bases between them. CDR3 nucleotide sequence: TGTGCCAGCAGCTTAACTACCGGGACGCTTAACTATGGCTACACCTTC. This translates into CASSLTTGTLNYGYTF. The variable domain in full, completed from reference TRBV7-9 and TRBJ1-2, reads DTGVSQNPRHKITKRGQNVTFRCDPISEHNRLYWYRQTLGQGPEFLTYFQNEAQLEKSRLLSDRFSAERPKGSFSTLEIQRTEQGDSAMYLCASSLTTGTLNYGYTFGSGTRLTVV.

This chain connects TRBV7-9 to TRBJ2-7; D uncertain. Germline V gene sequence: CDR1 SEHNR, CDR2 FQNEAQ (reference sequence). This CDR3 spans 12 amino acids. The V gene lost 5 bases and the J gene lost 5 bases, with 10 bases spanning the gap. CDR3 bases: TGTGCCAGCAGCCAAGGTGGCCACGAGCAGTACTTC. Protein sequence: CASSQGGHEQYF.

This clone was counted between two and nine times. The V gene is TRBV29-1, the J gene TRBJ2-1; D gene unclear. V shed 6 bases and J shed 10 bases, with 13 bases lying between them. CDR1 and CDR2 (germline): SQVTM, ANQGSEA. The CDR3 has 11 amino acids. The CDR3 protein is CSVTWGPEQFF. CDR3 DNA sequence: TGCAGCGTGACTTGGGGTCCGGAGCAGTTCTTC.

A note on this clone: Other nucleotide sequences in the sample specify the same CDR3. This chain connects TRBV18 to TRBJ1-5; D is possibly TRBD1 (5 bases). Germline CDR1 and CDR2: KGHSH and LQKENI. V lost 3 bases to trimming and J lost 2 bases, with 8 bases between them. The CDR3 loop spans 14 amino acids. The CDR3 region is CASSPGQGNQPQHF. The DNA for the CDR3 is TGTGCCAGCTCACCCGGACAAGGCAATCAGCCCCAGCATTTT. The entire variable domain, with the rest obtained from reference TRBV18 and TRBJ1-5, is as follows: NAGVMQNPRHLVRRRGQEARLRCSPMKGHSHVYWYRQLPEEGLKFMVYLQKENIIDESGMPKERFSAEFPKEGPSILRIQQVVRGDSAAYFCASSPGQGNQPQHFGDGTRLSIL.